This T cell receptor (beta chain) was retrieved from a study of patients and donors after allogeneic stem cell transplantation. In germline, CDR1 is SEHNR, CDR2 FQNEAQ (reference sequence). The CDR3 is 12 residues long. V dropped 3 bases and J dropped 5 bases, with 7 bases sitting between them. TCRdb re-analysed the RT-PCR reads in MiXCR, keeping a single row per CDR3 protein. There are about 960,000 distinct CDR3 sequences in the sample; about a sixth occur only once, and 5% to 6.5% lies in the top ten. This clonotype was seen at least ten times. The gene calls are TRBV7-9 and TRBJ2-5; D not certain. This sequence originates from a human donor who was either an allogeneic HSCT recipient or a stem cell or donor lymphocyte infusion donor (not recorded which). It is not recorded whose cells these are; they may come from a transplant donor. Sample: blood, either unsorted or a sorted T cell fraction (not recorded which). This CDR3 is CASSFPGETQYF. The CDR3 nucleotides are TGTGCCAGCAGCTTCCCTGGGGAGACCCAGTACTTC.